A selection of T cell receptor beta chains follows, all from one sample in a study of T cell changes during pregnancy in multiple sclerosis. Measured with immunoSEQ multiplex PCR; TCRdb has only the in-frame clones, and not every one. The repertoire holds about 59,000 clones, with about 90% as singletons. This specimen was peripheral blood, taken in the first trimester of pregnancy. The receptors derive from a female donor with multiple sclerosis, enrolled in a pregnancy study. Each CDR3 is given with its conserved first and last residue. Each record gives: clone size, J gene, V gene, D gene, CDR3 protein, CDR3 DNA. D genes are given only for firm matches. Only part of the rows carry a size: once, few, many, or a class if the clone is expanded.

>NA|TRBJ2-1|TRBV7-7|TRBD2
CASSLAGGPDEQFF
TGTGCTAGCAGCTTAGCGGGAGGGCCCGATGAGCAGTTCTTC
>NA|TRBJ2-3|TRBV7-2|NA
CASSLVTSGDTQYF
TGTGCCAGCAGCTTAGTGACCTCAGGGGATACGCAGTATTTT
>NA|TRBJ1-2|TRBV7-2|NA
CASSLAAGNNYGYTF
TGTGCCAGCAGCTTAGCAGCAGGAAACAACTATGGCTACACCTTC
>once|TRBJ1-1|TRBV19|TRBD1
CATVPGQGTAEAFF
TGTGCCACCGTCCCGGGACAGGGTACGGCTGAAGCTTTCTTT
>NA|TRBJ2-3|TRBV10-3|TRBD2
CAIKAELAGLGTQYF
TGTGCCATCAAGGCCGAACTAGCGGGATTGGGTACGCAGTATTTT
>NA|TRBJ2-7|TRBV4-3|NA
CASSQEWGQGSLYEQYF
TGCGCCAGCAGCCAAGAGTGGGGGCAGGGAAGCTTGTACGAGCAGTACTTC
>NA|TRBJ2-1|TRBV30|NA
CAWSDSYNEQFF
TGTGCCTGGAGTGACAGTTACAATGAGCAGTTCTTC
>NA|TRBJ2-5|TRBV5-8|TRBD1
CASSPGQGAKEETQYF
TGTGCCAGCAGCCCCGGACAGGGGGCGAAGGAAGAGACCCAGTACTTC
>NA|TRBJ2-7|TRBV7-2|NA
CASSLGYYEQYF
TGTGCCAGCAGCTTAGGCTACTACGAGCAGTACTTC
>NA|TRBJ2-3|TRBV13|TRBD1
CASSSWTGGVSRPDTDTQYF
TGTGCCAGCAGTTCTTGGACAGGGGGCGTTTCCCGGCCGGACACAGATACGCAGTATTTT